A single sample is the source of the 18 T cell receptor beta chains below, sequenced in a study of PD-1 blockade in classical Hodgkin lymphoma. Relapse was seen in all patients after autologous stem cell transplantation, and brentuximab vedotin exposure was variable. TCRdb's copy holds only in-frame clones and misses some; the assay was immunoSEQ multiplex PCR. The top ten hold roughly a tenth of the sample, which has 43,000 or so clones, 88% seen once. Source: peripheral blood mononuclear cells (PBMCs), taken at baseline. Receptors originate from a human donor with classical Hodgkin lymphoma.

J is TRBJ2-1 and V is TRBV5-1; TRBD2 matches 9 bases. The CDR3 is 14 amino acids. The junction had 4 bases not matched to a gene; V was cut back by 0 bases and J by 9 bases. Germline V gives CDR1 SGHRS, CDR2 YFSETQ. The CDR3 bases are TGCGCCAGCAGCTTGGTAGCGGGAGTCGGTGAGCAGTTCTTC. It codes for CASSLVAGVGEQFF.

The V gene is TRBV11-2, the J gene TRBJ2-7, with 7 bases aligning to TRBD2. V lost 5 bases and J lost 6; bases outside the gene matches: 7. Germline CDR1 SGHAT, CDR2 FQNNGV. The CDR3 has 13 residues. The chain's CDR3 is CASSPSGTGEQYF. The DNA for the CDR3 is TGTGCCAGCAGCCCCAGCGGGACGGGCGAGCAGTACTTC. Based on the CDR3 plus reference TRBV11-2 and TRBJ2-7, the full variable domain is EAGVAQSPRYKIIEKRQSVAFWCNPISGHATLYWYQQILGQGPKLLIQFQNNGVVDDSQLPKDRFSAERLKGVDSTLKIQPAKLEDSAVYLCASSPSGTGEQYFGPGTRLTVT.

The rearrangement links TRBV5-1 to TRBJ2-2; the match to TRBD2 covers 11 bases. CDR1 and CDR2 (germline): SGHRS, YFSETQ. J lost 6 bases, V lost 4 bases, and 8 bases had no gene match. This CDR3 is 16 amino acids long. The CDR3 DNA follows: TGCGCCAGCAGCCCCGGGGGACTAGCGGTTCCCGGGGAGCTGTTTTTT. This translates into CASSPGGLAVPGELFF.

V gene TRBV11-3 combines with J gene TRBJ2-6; D gene uncertain. Germline assignment: CDR1 SGHNT and CDR2 YENEEA. Trimming shortened V by 5 bases and J by 7 bases, and 9 bases separated the two germline ends. This CDR3 has 13 residues. The CDR3 region has the DNA TGTGCCAGCAGCATCTCGGAAGCCAACGTCCTGACTTTC. This sequence encodes CASSISEANVLTF.

The chain recombines TRBV5-4 with TRBJ2-5; 12 nucleotides agree with TRBD2. The V segment lost 3 bases and the J segment 4 bases; nucleotides outside the gene matches: 13. The CDR3 is made up of 18 amino acids. Germline-derived CDR1 and CDR2 are SGHNT and YYREEE (reference sequence). This CDR3 reads CASSSQTILAGGGETQYF. Here the CDR3 DNA reads TGTGCCAGCAGCTCACAAACAATACTAGCGGGGGGTGGAGAGACCCAGTACTTC.

The rearrangement uses TRBV4-2 and TRBJ2-7; 12 bases line up with TRBD2. Germline loops: CDR1 LGHNA, CDR2 YNFKEQ. The CDR3 loop spans 15 amino acids. Losses at the gene ends were 5 bases for V and 3 bases for J; bases not matched to a gene: 5. For the CDR3, the DNA is TGTGCCAGCAGCTGGAGGACTAGCGGGAACTACGAGCAGTACTTC. Translated, it gives CASSWRTSGNYEQYF.

This chain links TRBV9 with TRBJ2-3; D remains unclear. Deletions cut 0 bases from V and 1 base from J, with 9 bases between. Germline assignment: CDR1 SGDLS and CDR2 YYNGEE. The CDR3 has 15 amino acids. CDR3: CASSVVGKGTDTQYF. CDR3 DNA sequence: TGTGCCAGCAGCGTAGTGGGGAAAGGCACAGATACGCAGTATTTT.

Remarks on this clone: A read error may produce the germline difference seen at one junction end. This chain connects TRBV7-7 to TRBJ2-2; the match to TRBD2 covers 15 bases. This CDR3 contains 17 residues. Germline assignment: CDR1 SSHAT and CDR2 FNYEAQ (reference sequence). CDR3 sequence reads: CASSPWTSGGAGGELFF. In DNA, the CDR3 is TGTGCTAGCAGCCCTTGGACTAGCGGGGGGGCAGGCGGGGAGCTGTTTTTT.

The chain is built from TRBV7-8 and TRBJ1-1, with TRBD1 matching over 8 bases. J gave up 5 bases and V 7 bases, and 12 bases lay outside the gene matches. CDR1 and CDR2 (germline): SGHVS, FQNEAQ. This CDR3 has 15 residues. CDR3 loop: CASIIYQGAGTEAFF. The CDR3 bases are TGTGCCAGCATAATTTACCAGGGGGCAGGAACTGAAGCTTTCTTT.

This chain joins TRBV6-1 and TRBJ1-4; D may be TRBD1 (6 bases). Germline assignment: CDR1 MNHNS and CDR2 SASEGT. V lost 0 bases, J lost 8 bases, and 16 bases lay in between. The CDR3 runs 16 residues. CDR3: CASSEAMGGGKEKLFF. The CDR3 nucleotides read TGTGCCAGCAGTGAAGCCATGGGGGGCGGTAAGGAAAAACTGTTTTTT.

This rearrangement joins TRBV5-4 to TRBJ2-2; a possible D gene is TRBD2 (5 bases). The CDR3 covers 15 residues. The V end lost 0 bases, the J end lost 3 bases, and 9 bases lay between the germline ends. CDR1 and CDR2 from the germline V gene are SGHNT and YYREEE (reference sequence). CDR3 amino acids: CASSLAGSHTGELFF. The CDR3 DNA reads TGTGCCAGCAGCTTGGCGGGGTCGCACACCGGGGAGCTGTTTTTT.

This clone showed up just once. The chain is built from TRBV10-3 and TRBJ2-7; TRBD2 matches 12 bases. The length of the CDR3 is 16 residues. V was pared by 1 base and J by 1 base, with 2 bases of the junction left unmatched. Germline lookup yields CDR1 ENHRY and CDR2 SYGVKD. The CDR3 DNA sequence: TGTGCCATCAGTGAGTTTGGACTAGCGGGGTCCTACGAGCAGTACTTC. Protein product: CAISEFGLAGSYEQYF.

The J gene is TRBJ2-5, the V gene TRBV7-2; possibly TRBD1 for D (6 bases). Trimming pared 4 bases from V and 5 bases from J, leaving 11 bases between. CDR1 SGHTA and CDR2 FQGNSA come from the germline V gene. The CDR3 runs to 13 residues. The CDR3 bases are TGTGCCAGCAGCTCCCAACAGGGTGAGACCCAGTACTTC. Protein: CASSSQQGETQYF.

The V and J genes are TRBV7-9 and TRBJ1-4; possible D gene TRBD1, 6 bases. The CDR3 totals 13 residues. V dropped 4 bases and J dropped 8 bases, with 11 bases sitting between them. Germline V gives CDR1 SEHNR, CDR2 FQNEAQ (reference sequence). CDR3 nucleotide sequence: TGTGCCAGCAGCTCCAGGGGTACGGAAAAACTGTTTTTT. Its translation: CASSSRGTEKLFF.

V is TRBV2 and J is TRBJ2-3; D unresolved. Germline V gene lookup returns CDR1 SNHLY and CDR2 FYNNEI. This CDR3 is 13 amino acids long. With 7 bases removed from V and 4 bases from J, the gap between germline ends came to 12 bases. CDR3 nucleotides: TGTGCCAGCATATTGGCCAGGTCAGATACGCAGTATTTT. This gives the protein CASILARSDTQYF.

The chain couples TRBV11-2 to TRBJ2-7; 9 nucleotides agree with TRBD2. Trimming at V came to 3 bases and at J to 0 bases, leaving 3 bases not matched to a gene. Germline CDR1 SGHAT, CDR2 FQNNGV. The CDR3 runs to 15 residues. CDR3 sequence: CASSFGGGVSYEQYF. The CDR3 bases are TGTGCCAGCAGCTTTGGCGGGGGGGTCTCCTACGAGCAGTACTTC. Together with reference TRBV11-2 and TRBJ2-7, the CDR3 gives the full variable domain: EAGVAQSPRYKIIEKRQSVAFWCNPISGHATLYWYQQILGQGPKLLIQFQNNGVVDDSQLPKDRFSAERLKGVDSTLKIQPAKLEDSAVYLCASSFGGGVSYEQYFGPGTRLTVT.

This clone appeared once. The rearrangement joins TRBV6-1 to TRBJ1-5; tentatively, D is TRBD1 (6 bases). V lost 4 bases and J 6 bases, leaving 19 bases between the germline ends. Germline loops: CDR1 MNHNS, CDR2 SASEGT. CDR3 length: 16 amino acids. CDR3 protein: CASSGQDGRVGQPQHF. As DNA, the CDR3 is TGTGCCAGCAGTGGACAGGACGGGCGCGTGGGTCAGCCCCAGCATTTT.

This clone was seen a few times. V usage is TRBV20-1 and J usage is TRBJ1-1, with D hard to call. The germline CDR1 and CDR2 sequences are DFQATT and SNEGSKA (reference sequence). V lost 6 bases and J lost 2, with 7 bases in between. This CDR3 has 11 residues. The CDR3: CSANDNTEAFF. The DNA of the CDR3 is TGCAGTGCCAACGATAACACTGAAGCTTTCTTT.